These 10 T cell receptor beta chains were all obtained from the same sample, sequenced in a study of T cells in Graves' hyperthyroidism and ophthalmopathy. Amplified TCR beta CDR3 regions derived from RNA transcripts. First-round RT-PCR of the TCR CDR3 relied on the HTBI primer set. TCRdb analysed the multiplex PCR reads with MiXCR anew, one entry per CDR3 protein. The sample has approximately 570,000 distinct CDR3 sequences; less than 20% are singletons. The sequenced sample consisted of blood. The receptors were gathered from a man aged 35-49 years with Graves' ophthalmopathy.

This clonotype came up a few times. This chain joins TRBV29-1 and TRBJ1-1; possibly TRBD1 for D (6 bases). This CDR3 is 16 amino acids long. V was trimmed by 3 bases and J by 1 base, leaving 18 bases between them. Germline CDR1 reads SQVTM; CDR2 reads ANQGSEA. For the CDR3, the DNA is TGCAGCGTTGATTTGCACCGAGGACAGCAGAACACTGAAGCTTTCTTT. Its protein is CSVDLHRGQQNTEAFF. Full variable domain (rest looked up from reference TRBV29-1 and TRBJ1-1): SAVISQKPSRDICQRGTSLTIQCQVDSQVTMMFWYRQQPGQSLTLIATANQGSEATYESGFVIDKFPISRPNLTFSTLTVSNMSPEDSSIYLCSVDLHRGQQNTEAFFGQGTRLTVV.

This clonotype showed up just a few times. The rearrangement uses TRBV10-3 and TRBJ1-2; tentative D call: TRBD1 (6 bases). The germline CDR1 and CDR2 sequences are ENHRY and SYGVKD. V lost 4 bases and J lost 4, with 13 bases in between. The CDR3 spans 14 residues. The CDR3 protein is CAISGQQGTYGYTF. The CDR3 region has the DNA TGTGCCATCAGTGGTCAACAGGGTACCTATGGCTACACCTTC.

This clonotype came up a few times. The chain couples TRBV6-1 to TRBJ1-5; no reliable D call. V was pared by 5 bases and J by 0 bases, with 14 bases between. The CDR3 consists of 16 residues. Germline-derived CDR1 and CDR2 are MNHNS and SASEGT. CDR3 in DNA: TGTGCCAGCAGTCCCGGACGAACTGTTAGCAATCAGCCCCAGCATTTT. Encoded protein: CASSPGRTVSNQPQHF.

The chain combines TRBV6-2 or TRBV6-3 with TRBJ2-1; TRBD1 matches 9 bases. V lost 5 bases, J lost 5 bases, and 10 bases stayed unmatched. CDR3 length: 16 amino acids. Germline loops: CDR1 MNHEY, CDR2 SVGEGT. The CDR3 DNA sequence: TGTGCCAGCAGTCGAACCGGGACAGGGAGGAACAATGAGCAGTTCTTC. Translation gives CASSRTGTGRNNEQFF.

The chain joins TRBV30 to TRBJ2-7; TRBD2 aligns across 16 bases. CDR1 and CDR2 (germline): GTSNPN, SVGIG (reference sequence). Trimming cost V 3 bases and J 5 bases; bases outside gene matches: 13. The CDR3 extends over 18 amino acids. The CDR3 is CAWRSPGLAGGPSHEQYF. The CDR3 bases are TGTGCCTGGAGGTCGCCGGGACTAGCGGGAGGGCCGTCGCACGAGCAGTACTTC.

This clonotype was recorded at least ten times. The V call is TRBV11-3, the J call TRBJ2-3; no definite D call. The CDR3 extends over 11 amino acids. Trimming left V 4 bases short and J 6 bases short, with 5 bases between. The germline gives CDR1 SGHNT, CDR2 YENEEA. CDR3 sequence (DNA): TGTGCCAGCAGCTCAGCGGATACGCAGTATTTT. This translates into CASSSADTQYF. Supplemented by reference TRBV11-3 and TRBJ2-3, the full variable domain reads EAGVVQSPRYKIIEKKQPVAFWCNPISGHNTLYWYLQNLGQGPELLIRYENEEAVDDSQLPKDRFSAERLKGVDSTLKIQPAELGDSAVYLCASSSADTQYFGPGTRLTVL.

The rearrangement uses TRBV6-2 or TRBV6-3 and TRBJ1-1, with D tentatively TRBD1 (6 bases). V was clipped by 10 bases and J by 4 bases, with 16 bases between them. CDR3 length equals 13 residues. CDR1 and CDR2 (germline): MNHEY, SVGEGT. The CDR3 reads CATATRGFTEAFF. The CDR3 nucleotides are TGTGCCACGGCAACCAGGGGTTTCACTGAAGCTTTCTTT.

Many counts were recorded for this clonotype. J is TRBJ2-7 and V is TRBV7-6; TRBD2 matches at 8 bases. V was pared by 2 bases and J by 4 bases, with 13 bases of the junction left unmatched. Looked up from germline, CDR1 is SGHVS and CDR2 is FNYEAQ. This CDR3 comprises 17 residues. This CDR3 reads CASSLSPLVAGTYEQYF. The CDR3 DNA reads TGTGCCAGCAGCTTAAGCCCCTTGGTAGCGGGGACTTACGAGCAGTACTTC.

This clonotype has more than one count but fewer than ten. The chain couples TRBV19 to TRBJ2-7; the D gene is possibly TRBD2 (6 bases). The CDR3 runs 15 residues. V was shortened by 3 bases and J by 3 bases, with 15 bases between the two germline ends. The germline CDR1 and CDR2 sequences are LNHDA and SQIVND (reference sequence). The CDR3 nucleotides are TGTGCCAGTAGTATGGCAGGCGGGGCCAACTACGAGCAGTACTTC. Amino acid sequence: CASSMAGGANYEQYF. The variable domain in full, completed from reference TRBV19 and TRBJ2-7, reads DGGITQSPKYLFRKEGQNVTLSCEQNLNHDAMYWYRQDPGQGLRLIYYSQIVNDFQKGDIAEGYSVSREKKESFPLTVTSAQKNPTAFYLCASSMAGGANYEQYFGPGTRLTVT.

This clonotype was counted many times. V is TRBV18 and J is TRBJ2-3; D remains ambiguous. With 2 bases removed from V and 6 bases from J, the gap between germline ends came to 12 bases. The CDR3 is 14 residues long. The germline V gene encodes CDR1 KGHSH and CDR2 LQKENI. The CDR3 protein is CASSPSNKGDTQYF. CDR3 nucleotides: TGTGCCAGCTCACCATCCAATAAAGGGGATACGCAGTATTTT.